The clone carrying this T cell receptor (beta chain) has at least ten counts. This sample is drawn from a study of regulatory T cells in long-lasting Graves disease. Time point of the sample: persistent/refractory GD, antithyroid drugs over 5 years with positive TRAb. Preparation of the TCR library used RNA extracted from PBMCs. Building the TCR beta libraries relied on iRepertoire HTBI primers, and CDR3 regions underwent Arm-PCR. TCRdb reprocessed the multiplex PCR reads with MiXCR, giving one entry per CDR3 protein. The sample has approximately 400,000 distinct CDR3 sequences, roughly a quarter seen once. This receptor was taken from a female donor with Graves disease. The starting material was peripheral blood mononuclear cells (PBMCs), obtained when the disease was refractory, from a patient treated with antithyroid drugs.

The DNA of the CDR3 is TGTGCCACCAGCAGGGACCCCGGGGAGACCCAGTACTTC. Translating gives CATSRDPGETQYF. V is TRBV15 and J is TRBJ2-5; no firm D call. Germline V gene sequence: CDR1 LNHNV, CDR2 YYDKDF (reference sequence). V gave up 3 bases and J gave up 5 bases, with 10 bases separating them. The CDR3 has 13 amino acids. Combining the CDR3 with reference TRBV15 and TRBJ2-5 gives the whole variable domain DAMVIQNPRYQVTQFGKPVTLSCSQTLNHNVMYWYQQKSSQAPKLLFHYYDKDFNNEADTPDNFQSRRPNTSFCFLDIRSPGLGDTAMYLCATSRDPGETQYFGPGTRLLVL.